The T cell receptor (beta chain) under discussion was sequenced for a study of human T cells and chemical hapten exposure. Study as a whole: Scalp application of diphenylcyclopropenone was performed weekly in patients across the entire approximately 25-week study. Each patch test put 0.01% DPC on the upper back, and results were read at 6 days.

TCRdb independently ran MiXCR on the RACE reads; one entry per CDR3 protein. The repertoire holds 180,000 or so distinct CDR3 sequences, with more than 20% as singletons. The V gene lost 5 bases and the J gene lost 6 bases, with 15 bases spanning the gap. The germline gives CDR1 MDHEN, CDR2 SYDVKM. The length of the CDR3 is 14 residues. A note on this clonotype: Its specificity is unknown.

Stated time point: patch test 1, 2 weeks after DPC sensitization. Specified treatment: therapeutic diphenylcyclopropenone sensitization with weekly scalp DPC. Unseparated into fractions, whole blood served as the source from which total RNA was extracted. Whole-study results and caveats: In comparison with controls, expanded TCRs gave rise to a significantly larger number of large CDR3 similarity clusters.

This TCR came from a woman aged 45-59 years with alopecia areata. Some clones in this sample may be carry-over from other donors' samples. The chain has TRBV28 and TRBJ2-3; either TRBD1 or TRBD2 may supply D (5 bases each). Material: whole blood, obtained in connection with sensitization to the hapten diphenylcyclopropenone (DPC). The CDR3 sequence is CASSPPGRPDTQYF. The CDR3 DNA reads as TGTGCCAGCAGTCCCCCGGGACGACCCGATACGCAGTATTTT.